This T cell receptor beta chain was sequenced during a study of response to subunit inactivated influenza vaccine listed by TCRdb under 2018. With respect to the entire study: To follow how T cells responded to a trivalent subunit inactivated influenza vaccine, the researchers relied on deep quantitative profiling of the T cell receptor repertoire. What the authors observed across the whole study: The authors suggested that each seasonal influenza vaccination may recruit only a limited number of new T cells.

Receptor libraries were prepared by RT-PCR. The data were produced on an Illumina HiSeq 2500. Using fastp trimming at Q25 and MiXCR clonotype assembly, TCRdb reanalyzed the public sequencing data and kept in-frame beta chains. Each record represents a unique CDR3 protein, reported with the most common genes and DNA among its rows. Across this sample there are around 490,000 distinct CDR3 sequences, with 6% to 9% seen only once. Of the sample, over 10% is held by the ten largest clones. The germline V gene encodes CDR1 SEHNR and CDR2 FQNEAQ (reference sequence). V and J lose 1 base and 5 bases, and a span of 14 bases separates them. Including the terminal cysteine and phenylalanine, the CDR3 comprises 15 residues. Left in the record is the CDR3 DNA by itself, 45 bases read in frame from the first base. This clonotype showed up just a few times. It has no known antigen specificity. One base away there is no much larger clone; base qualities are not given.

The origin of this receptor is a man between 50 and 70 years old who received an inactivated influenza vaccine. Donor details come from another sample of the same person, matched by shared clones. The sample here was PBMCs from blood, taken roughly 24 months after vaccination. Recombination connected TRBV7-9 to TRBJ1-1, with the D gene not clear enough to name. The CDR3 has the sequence CASSLVGGLTTEAFF. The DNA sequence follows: TGTGCCAGCAGCTTAGTGGGAGGGTTAACAACTGAAGCTTTCTTT.